The present T cell receptor beta chain was sequenced within a study of T cell responses to AZD1222 COVID-19 vaccine. CDR1 SEHNR and CDR2 FQNEAQ come from the germline V gene (reference sequence). The CDR3 has 14 amino acids. V was cut by 1 base and J by 4 bases, with 10 bases left in between. Assay: immunoSEQ multiplex PCR; the TCRdb copy retains only in-frame clones and omits some. The sample includes 150,000 to 180,000 clones, over 85% of them seen just once. Sequenced here: peripheral blood, sampled on day 0 of AZD1222 vaccination. The source is an adult in good health. The rearrangement uses TRBV7-9 and TRBJ2-5, with D possibly matching TRBD2 (5 bases). The CDR3: CASSLEMGRETQYF. Here the CDR3 DNA reads TGTGCCAGCAGCTTAGAGATGGGGAGAGAGACCCAGTACTTC.